This T cell receptor (beta chain) was profiled in a study of blood T cell repertoires in COVID-19. The CDR3 contains 14 residues. Per the germline V gene, CDR1 is SSHAT and CDR2 is FNYEAQ (reference sequence). With respect to this clone: At one end the junction does not follow the germline gene, possibly because of a read error.

Using immunoSEQ multiplex PCR, the repertoire was profiled, and TCRdb retains in-frame clones only, with some absent. The table includes about 180,000 clones, approximately 80% detected once. The sequenced sample was peripheral blood. This chain links TRBV7-7 with TRBJ2-5; TRBD1 might be the D (6 bases). The sequence was obtained from a human donor in a cohort sampled during active COVID-19. The CDR3 region is CASSLAGTQETQYF. The CDR3 DNA reads TGTGCTAGCAGCTTAGCTGGGACACAAGAGACCCAGTACTTC. Supplemented by reference TRBV7-7 and TRBJ2-5, the full variable domain reads GAGVSQSPRYKVTKRGQDVTLRCDPISSHATLYWYQQALGQGPEFLTYFNYEAQPDKSGLPSDRFSAERPEGSISTLTIQRTEQRDSAMYRCASSLAGTQETQYFGPGTRLLVL.